Each of the 32 T cell receptor beta chains below was sequenced from the same sample in a study of a mutant IDH1 vaccine in newly diagnosed glioma. The time point: week 35, safety follow-up. Vaccination used 300 ug of mutant IDH1 20-mer peptide per dose, with topical imiquimod. No antigens are known for them. The assay was immunoSEQ multiplex PCR, and TCRdb's table has in-frame clones only and misses some. This table has some 45,000 clones, roughly 84% appearing once. The sequencing here drew on PBMCs, taken from a glioma patient whose treatment included an IDH1 peptide vaccine. Every receptor here comes from a woman in her fifties or sixties with glioma.

The chain employs TRBV19 and TRBJ1-1; no firm D call. From germline, CDR1 is LNHDA and CDR2 SQIVND (reference sequence). The V and J ends lost 3 bases and 3 bases respectively, with 5 bases between them. The CDR3 spans 12 residues. Written as DNA, the CDR3 is TGTGCCAGTAGTATGGCAGACACTGAAGCTTTCTTT. Protein product: CASSMADTEAFF.

This sequence joins TRBV11-3 and TRBJ2-5; D unclear. V was shortened by 2 bases and J by 4 bases, with 8 bases between the two germline ends. This CDR3 is built from 13 residues. Germline CDR1 reads SGHNT; CDR2 reads YENEEA. The CDR3 bases are TGTGCCAGCAGCTTACATTTTGCAGAGACCCAGTACTTC. It encodes CASSLHFAETQYF.

The chain employs TRBV5-8 and TRBJ2-7, with D possibly matching TRBD1 (6 bases). The CDR3 runs to 14 residues. Per germline, CDR1 SGHTS and CDR2 YDEGEE. V was shortened by 4 bases and J by 6 bases, with 17 bases between the two germline ends. The CDR3 protein is CASSLRGPGAEQYF. DNA of the CDR3: TGTGCCAGCAGCCTCAGGGGACCGGGCGCCGAGCAGTACTTC.

V gene TRBV7-2 combines with J gene TRBJ1-6; tentative D call: TRBD1 (6 bases). The V gene lost 11 bases and the J gene lost 3 bases, with 11 bases spanning the gap. Germline V gene sequence: CDR1 SGHTA, CDR2 FQGNSA. The CDR3 is made up of 13 amino acids. CDR3 sequence reads: CALRGDYNSPLHF. For the CDR3, the DNA is TGTGCCCTTAGGGGGGACTATAATTCACCCCTCCACTTT. Full variable domain (rest looked up from reference TRBV7-2 and TRBJ1-6): GAGVSQSPSNKVTEKGKDVELRCDPISGHTALYWYRQSLGQGLEFLIYFQGNSAPDKSGLPSDRFSAERTGGSVSTLTIQRTQQEDSAVYLCALRGDYNSPLHFGNGTRLTVT.

This chain uses TRBV7-2 with TRBJ1-2; the D is unclear. The germline gives CDR1 SGHTA, CDR2 FQGNSA. There are 12 residues in the CDR3. Trimming took 1 base from V and 6 from J, leaving 6 bases between them. The CDR3 loop reads CASSLELDGYTF. The CDR3 bases are TGTGCCAGCAGCTTAGAGCTGGATGGCTACACCTTC.

In DNA, the CDR3 is TGTGCCAGCAGCCCCACAGGGGTCGGCTATGGCTACACCTTC. Its protein is CASSPTGVGYGYTF. V usage is TRBV7-8 and J usage is TRBJ1-2, with 7 bases that match TRBD1. Germline CDR1 is SGHVS and CDR2 is FQNEAQ. V lost 5 bases, J lost 4 bases, and 7 bases stayed unmatched. The CDR3 length is 14 residues.

This clone is deemed medium-sized. The gene calls are TRBV10-1 and TRBJ1-2, with a tentative D call TRBD1 (6 bases). Trimming cost V 5 bases and J 5 bases, with 12 bases left between them. From germline, CDR1 is WNHNN and CDR2 SYGVQD (reference sequence). The CDR3 contains 13 residues. CDR3 amino acids: CASSPGTPYGYTF. The CDR3 coding sequence is TGCGCCAGCAGTCCCGGGACACCTTATGGCTACACCTTC.

This clone was detected a few times. J is TRBJ1-6 and V is TRBV2; no clear D gene. V was clipped by 8 bases and J by 6 bases, with 11 bases between them. CDR3 length: 13 residues. From germline, CDR1 is SNHLY and CDR2 FYNNEI. CDR3 region: CASLSAINSPLHF. Here the CDR3 DNA reads TGTGCCAGCCTAAGTGCGATTAATTCACCCCTCCACTTT.

The rearrangement joins TRBV6-1 to TRBJ2-7; a possible D gene is TRBD1 (6 bases). Germline V lookup: CDR1 MNHNS, CDR2 SASEGT. The CDR3 loop spans 14 amino acids. Trimming pared 6 bases from V and 2 bases from J, leaving 14 bases between. CDR3 amino acids: CASRPDRHTYEQYF. The DNA of the CDR3 is TGTGCCAGCAGGCCCGACAGGCACACCTACGAGCAGTACTTC.

The V gene is TRBV2, the J gene TRBJ1-5; D not certain. CDR1 SNHLY and CDR2 FYNNEI come from the germline V gene. V was pared by 7 bases and J by 7 bases, with 11 bases between. The CDR3 spans 12 residues. CDR3 nucleotides: TGTGCCAGCATGAGAATAGGGCAGCCCCAGCATTTT. Translated, it gives CASMRIGQPQHF.

V usage is TRBV5-6 and J usage is TRBJ2-3; possible D gene TRBD1, 5 bases. The CDR3 is 16 amino acids. Germline V gives CDR1 SGHDT, CDR2 YYEEEE. Trimming took 4 bases from V and 2 from J, leaving 17 bases between them. CDR3 region: CASSPRGGRATDTQYF. CDR3 in DNA: TGTGCCAGCAGCCCTCGCGGTGGCAGGGCCACAGATACGCAGTATTTT. Based on the CDR3 plus reference TRBV5-6 and TRBJ2-3, the full variable domain is DAGVTQSPTHLIKTRGQQVTLRCSPKSGHDTVSWYQQALGQGPQFIFQYYEEEERQRGNFPDRFSGHQFPNYSSELNVNALLLGDSALYLCASSPRGGRATDTQYFGPGTRLTVL.

This clone was recorded only once. This chain links TRBV5-1 with TRBJ1-2, with a tentative D call TRBD1 (5 bases). This CDR3 spans 13 amino acids. Trimming stripped 4 bases from V and 8 bases from J, with 15 bases between. Germline V CDR1 and CDR2: SGHRS, YFSETQ. The CDR3 DNA follows: TGCGCCAGCAGCCCCGACAGTACGCGGGGCTACACCTTC. Amino acids: CASSPDSTRGYTF.

The V gene is TRBV2, the J gene TRBJ1-3; no clear D. This CDR3 contains 14 residues. V gave up 1 base and J gave up 1 base, with 5 bases separating them. Germline CDR1 reads SNHLY; CDR2 reads FYNNEI. Written as DNA, the CDR3 is TGTGCCAGCAGTGAAGAAGGGTCTGGAAACACCATATATTTT. As protein: CASSEEGSGNTIYF.

The V and J genes are TRBV6-6 and TRBJ1-1; D ambiguous. The CDR3 sequence is 15 residues long. V lost 0 bases to trimming and J lost 1 base, with 9 bases between them. The germline V gene encodes CDR1 MNHNY and CDR2 SVGAGI (reference sequence). The CDR3 here is CASSYSSQGNTEAFF. The CDR3 bases are TGTGCCAGCAGTTACTCGAGTCAAGGGAACACTGAAGCTTTCTTT.

V is TRBV4-3 and J is TRBJ1-6, with D hard to call. This CDR3 is 17 amino acids long. The V and J ends lost 1 base and 0 bases respectively, with 10 bases between them. Germline V gene lookup returns CDR1 LGHNA and CDR2 YSLEER. CDR3 protein: CASSQGSAGSYNSPLHF. The DNA for the CDR3 is TGCGCCAGCAGCCAAGGTTCCGCGGGCTCCTATAATTCACCCCTCCACTTT.

The V and J genes are TRBV30 and TRBJ1-3, with D hard to call. CDR1 is GTSNPN and CDR2 is SVGIG in the germline V gene (reference sequence). The length of the CDR3 is 12 residues. The CDR3 DNA sequence: TGTGCTCGTTCGGCCTCTGGAAACACCATATATTTT. Protein product: CARSASGNTIYF.

The V and J genes are TRBV4-1 and TRBJ1-1, with D maybe TRBD1 (6 bases). V was pared by 1 base and J by 1 base, with 10 bases between. The CDR3 is 15 amino acids. Germline V CDR1 and CDR2: MGHRA, YSYEKL. Here the CDR3 reads CASSQGVRGNTEAFF. CDR3 in DNA: TGCGCCAGCAGCCAAGGCGTCAGGGGGAACACTGAAGCTTTCTTT.

The rearrangement uses TRBV9 and TRBJ1-3; 8 bases map to TRBD1. V dropped 3 bases and J dropped 0; count of bases not matched to a gene: 5. The CDR3 runs 16 residues. The germline gives CDR1 SGDLS, CDR2 YYNGEE. CDR3 nucleotides: TGTGCCAGCAGCGGGGGGACAGGAAGCTCTGGAAACACCATATATTTT. This codes for CASSGGTGSSGNTIYF.

The J gene is TRBJ1-6, the V gene TRBV4-1, with 8 bases lining up with TRBD1. The V segment lost 1 base and the J segment 5 bases; nucleotides outside the gene matches: 7. CDR1 is MGHRA, CDR2 YSYEKL, per germline. The CDR3 length is 17 residues. This CDR3 is CASSQARTGTNNSPLHF. CDR3 in DNA: TGCGCCAGCAGCCAAGCCAGGACAGGGACCAATAATTCACCCCTCCACTTT.

The chain uses TRBV19 and TRBJ1-6, with 8 nucleotides matching TRBD1. CDR1 LNHDA and CDR2 SQIVND come from the germline V gene (reference sequence). V lost 7 bases to trimming and J lost 8 bases; unmatched junction nucleotides: 7. CDR3 size: 14 residues. Written as DNA, the CDR3 is TGTGCCAGTAATGCCGGGACAGGTTATTCACCCCTCCACTTT. This encodes CASNAGTGYSPLHF. Complete variable domain (other parts from reference TRBV19 and TRBJ1-6): DGGITQSPKYLFRKEGQNVTLSCEQNLNHDAMYWYRQDPGQGLRLIYYSQIVNDFQKGDIAEGYSVSREKKESFPLTVTSAQKNPTAFYLCASNAGTGYSPLHFGNGTRLTVT.

This rearrangement joins TRBV6-1 to TRBJ1-2; D possibly corresponds to TRBD1 (5 bases). Trimming left V 1 base short and J 2 bases short, with 8 bases between. This CDR3 has 14 residues. The germline gives CDR1 MNHNS, CDR2 SASEGT. CDR3 DNA: TGTGCCAGCAGTGAAGGTCCAGGGAACTATGGCTACACCTTC. Translation gives CASSEGPGNYGYTF.

The J gene is TRBJ2-7, the V gene TRBV10-2; 8 bases match TRBD2. The germline gives CDR1 WSHSY, CDR2 SAAADI. The CDR3 consists of 18 residues. With 0 bases clipped from V and 2 bases from J, the junction kept 12 bases outside the gene matches. CDR3 region: CASSESILAGRLPYEQYF. CDR3 nucleotides: TGCGCCAGCAGTGAGTCGATTCTAGCGGGCCGCCTTCCCTACGAGCAGTACTTC.

CDR3 coding DNA: TGTGCCAGCAGTTACTCCCCCGAAAAACTGTTTTTT. Its translation is CASSYSPEKLFF. This chain uses TRBV6-6 with TRBJ1-4; D not resolved. This CDR3 contains 12 residues. Germline lookup yields CDR1 MNHNY and CDR2 SVGAGI (reference sequence). Trimming pared 0 bases from V and 8 bases from J, leaving 4 bases between.

The chain couples TRBV6-1 to TRBJ1-4, with 8 nucleotides matching TRBD1. This CDR3 contains 15 residues. Trimming removed 4 bases from V and 4 bases from J; junction bases left unmatched: 5. Germline V CDR1 and CDR2: MNHNS, SASEGT. CDR3 protein: CASSARTGNNEKLFF. Written as DNA, the CDR3 is TGTGCCAGCAGTGCTAGGACAGGGAATAATGAAAAACTGTTTTTT.

The chain recombines TRBV9 with TRBJ1-1, with unresolved D. The V gene lost 0 bases and the J gene lost 6 bases, with 12 bases spanning the gap. The germline CDR1 and CDR2 sequences are SGDLS and YYNGEE. CDR3 length equals 14 residues. CDR3 DNA sequence: TGTGCCAGCAGCGTAGTGACGGGCGGCTCTGAAGCTTTCTTT. Its protein product is CASSVVTGGSEAFF.

This clone was found once. CDR3 amino acids: CASSLALGAEAFF. CDR3 nucleotides: TGTGCCAGCAGCCTTGCCCTGGGTGCTGAAGCTTTCTTT. The rearrangement uses TRBV5-4 and TRBJ1-1; D is ambiguous. Trimming took off 4 bases at V and 6 bases at J, with 13 bases between the two ends. Germline V gene sequence: CDR1 SGHNT, CDR2 YYREEE (reference sequence). The CDR3 loop spans 13 amino acids.

The gene calls are TRBV7-9 and TRBJ2-6; D may be TRBD2 (5 bases). This CDR3 has 13 amino acids. Per germline, CDR1 SEHNR and CDR2 FQNEAQ (reference sequence). V shed 5 bases and J shed 4 bases, with 6 bases lying between them. The CDR3 nucleotides are TGTGCCAGCAGCCGGAGGGGGGCCAACGTCCTGACTTTC. The encoded protein is CASSRRGANVLTF.

This clone has a handful of counts. The rearrangement links TRBV7-9 to TRBJ1-1, with D unclear. The CDR3 runs 11 residues. V shed 1 base and J shed 7 bases, with 4 bases lying between them. CDR1 SEHNR and CDR2 FQNEAQ come from the germline V gene (reference sequence). CDR3 sequence: CASSLGLEAFF. In DNA form, the CDR3 reads TGTGCCAGCAGCTTAGGGCTTGAAGCTTTCTTT.

The rearrangement joins TRBV27 to TRBJ1-1, with D uncertain. In germline, CDR1 is MNHEY, CDR2 SMNVEV (reference sequence). The CDR3 extends over 12 amino acids. The V gene lost 2 bases and the J gene lost 8 bases, with 9 bases spanning the gap. CDR3 amino acids: CASSLIPWEAFF. The CDR3, as DNA: TGTGCCAGCAGTTTAATCCCTTGGGAAGCTTTCTTT.

Note on this clone: At one end the junction does not follow the germline gene, possibly because of a read error. J is TRBJ1-1 and V is TRBV18, with a possible D match to TRBD1 (6 bases). The CDR3 consists of 15 residues. Germline V gene lookup returns CDR1 KGHSH and CDR2 LQKENI. CDR3 nucleotide sequence: TGTGCCAGCTCGCCACTTGCAGGGGTTGACACTGAAGCTTTCTTT. This translates into CASSPLAGVDTEAFF.

The V gene is TRBV19, the J gene TRBJ2-2; tentatively, D is TRBD1 (6 bases). The CDR3 loop spans 15 amino acids. V was clipped by 3 bases and J by 0 bases, with 8 bases between them. Germline CDR1 reads LNHDA; CDR2 reads SQIVND (reference sequence). The CDR3 loop reads CASSMTGANTGELFF. CDR3 nucleotide sequence: TGTGCCAGTAGTATGACAGGAGCGAACACCGGGGAGCTGTTTTTT.

The CDR3 sequence is CSVDLTGAGTEAFF. CDR3 coding DNA: TGCAGCGTTGATTTAACAGGTGCGGGCACTGAAGCTTTCTTT. V is TRBV29-1 and J is TRBJ1-1, with a possible D match to TRBD1 (5 bases). Between the trimmed V and J ends, which lost 3 bases and 4 bases, there was a span of 15 bases. CDR1 SQVTM and CDR2 ANQGSEA come from the germline V gene. This CDR3 comprises 14 residues.